This T cell receptor (beta chain) came from a study of shared clonotypes between healthy human individuals. V was cut by 0 bases and J by 8 bases, with 18 bases left in between. The CDR3 extends over 16 amino acids. CDR1 is MNHEY and CDR2 is SMNVEV in the germline V gene (reference sequence). Here immunoSEQ multiplex PCR was the method, and the copy in TCRdb shows in-frame clones only, minus some. The sample contains about 980,000 clones, 76% of which appear only once. This TCR derives from a young man in good health. Sequenced material: memory CD4+ T cells sorted from blood. Subset indicated: CD45RA-negative fraction. The chain carries TRBV27 and TRBJ2-3; D perhaps matches TRBD1 (6 bases). CDR3 nucleotides: TGTGCCAGCAGTTTATCGGTGGGACAACGGGGAAGTACGCAGTATTTT. It translates to CASSLSVGQRGSTQYF.